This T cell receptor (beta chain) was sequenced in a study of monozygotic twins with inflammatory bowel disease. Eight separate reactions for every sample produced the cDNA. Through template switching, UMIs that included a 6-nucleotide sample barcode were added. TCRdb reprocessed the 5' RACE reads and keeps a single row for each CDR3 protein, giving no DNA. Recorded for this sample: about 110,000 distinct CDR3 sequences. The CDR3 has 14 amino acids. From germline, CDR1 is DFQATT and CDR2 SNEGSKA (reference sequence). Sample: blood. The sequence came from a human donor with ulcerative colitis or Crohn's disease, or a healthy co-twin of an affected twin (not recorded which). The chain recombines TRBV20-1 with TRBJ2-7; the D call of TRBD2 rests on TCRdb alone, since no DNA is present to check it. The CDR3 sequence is CSAPATSGRLEQYF.